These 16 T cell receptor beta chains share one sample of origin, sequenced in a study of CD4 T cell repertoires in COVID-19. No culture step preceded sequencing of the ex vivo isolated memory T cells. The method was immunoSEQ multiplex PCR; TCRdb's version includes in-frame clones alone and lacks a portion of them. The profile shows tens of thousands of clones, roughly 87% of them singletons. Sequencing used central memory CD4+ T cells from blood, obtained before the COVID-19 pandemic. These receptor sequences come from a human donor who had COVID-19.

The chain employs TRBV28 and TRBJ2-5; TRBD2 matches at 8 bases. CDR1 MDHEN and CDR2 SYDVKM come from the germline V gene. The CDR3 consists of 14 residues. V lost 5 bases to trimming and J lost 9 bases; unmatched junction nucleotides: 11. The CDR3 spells CASSPGTRHLAQYF. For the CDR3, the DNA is TGTGCCAGCAGTCCCGGGACTAGGCATTTGGCCCAGTACTTC.

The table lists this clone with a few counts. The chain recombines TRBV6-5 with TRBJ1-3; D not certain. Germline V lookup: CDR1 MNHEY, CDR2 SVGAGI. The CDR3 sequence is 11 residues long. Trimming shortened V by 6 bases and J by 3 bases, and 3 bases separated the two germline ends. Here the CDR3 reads CASSFGNTIYF. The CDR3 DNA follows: TGTGCCAGCAGCTTTGGAAACACCATATATTTT.

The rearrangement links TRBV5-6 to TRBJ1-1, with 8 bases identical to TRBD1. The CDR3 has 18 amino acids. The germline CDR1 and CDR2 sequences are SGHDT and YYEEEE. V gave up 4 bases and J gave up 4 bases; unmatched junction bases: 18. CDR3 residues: CASSPPSGTGSWGTEAFF. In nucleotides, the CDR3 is TGTGCCAGCAGCCCCCCTTCCGGGACAGGTAGTTGGGGCACTGAAGCTTTCTTT.

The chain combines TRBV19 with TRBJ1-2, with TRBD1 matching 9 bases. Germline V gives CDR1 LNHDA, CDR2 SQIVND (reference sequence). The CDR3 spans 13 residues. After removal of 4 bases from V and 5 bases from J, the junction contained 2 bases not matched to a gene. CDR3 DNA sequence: TGTGCCAGTAGTACTGGACAGGGGTATGGCTACACCTTC. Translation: CASSTGQGYGYTF.

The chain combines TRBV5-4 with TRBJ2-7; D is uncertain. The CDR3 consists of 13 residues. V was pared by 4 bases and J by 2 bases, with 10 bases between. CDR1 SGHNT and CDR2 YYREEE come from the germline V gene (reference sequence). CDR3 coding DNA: TGTGCCAGCAGCCTCGTGGGCCCCTACGAGCAGTACTTC. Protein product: CASSLVGPYEQYF.

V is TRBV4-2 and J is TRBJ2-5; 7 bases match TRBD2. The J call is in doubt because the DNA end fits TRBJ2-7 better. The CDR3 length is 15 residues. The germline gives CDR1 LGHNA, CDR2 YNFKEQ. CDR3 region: CASSPERGKAYEQYF. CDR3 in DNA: TGTGCCAGCAGCCCTGAGCGGGGAAAGGCTTACGAGCAGTACTTC.

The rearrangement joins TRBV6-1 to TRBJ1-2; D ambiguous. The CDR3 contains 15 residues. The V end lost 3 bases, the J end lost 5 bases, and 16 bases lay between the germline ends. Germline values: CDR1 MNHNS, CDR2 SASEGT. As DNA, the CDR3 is TGTGCCAGCAGTGATCAGGCCTCATCAAGTTATGGCTACACCTTC. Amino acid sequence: CASSDQASSSYGYTF.

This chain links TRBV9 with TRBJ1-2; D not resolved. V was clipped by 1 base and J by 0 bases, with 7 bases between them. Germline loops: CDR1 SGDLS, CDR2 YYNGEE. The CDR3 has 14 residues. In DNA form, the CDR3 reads TGTGCCAGCAGCGTAACGAACTCTAACTATGGCTACACCTTC. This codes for CASSVTNSNYGYTF.

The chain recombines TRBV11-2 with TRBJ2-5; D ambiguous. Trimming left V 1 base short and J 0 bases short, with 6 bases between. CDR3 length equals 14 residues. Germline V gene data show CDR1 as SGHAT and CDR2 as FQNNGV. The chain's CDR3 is CASSLAPHQETQYF. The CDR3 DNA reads TGTGCCAGCAGCTTAGCTCCCCACCAAGAGACCCAGTACTTC.

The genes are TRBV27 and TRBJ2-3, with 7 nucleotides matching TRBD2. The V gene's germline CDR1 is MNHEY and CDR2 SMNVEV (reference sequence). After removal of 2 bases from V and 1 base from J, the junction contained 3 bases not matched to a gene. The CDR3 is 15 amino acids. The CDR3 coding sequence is TGTGCCAGCAGTTTACTAGCGGCCGGCACAGATACGCAGTATTTT. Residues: CASSLLAAGTDTQYF.

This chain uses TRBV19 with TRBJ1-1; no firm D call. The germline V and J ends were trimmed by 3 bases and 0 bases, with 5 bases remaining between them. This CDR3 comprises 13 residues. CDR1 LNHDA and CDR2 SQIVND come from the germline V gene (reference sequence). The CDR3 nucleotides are TGTGCCAGTAGTATCAATTTGAACACTGAAGCTTTCTTT. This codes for CASSINLNTEAFF.

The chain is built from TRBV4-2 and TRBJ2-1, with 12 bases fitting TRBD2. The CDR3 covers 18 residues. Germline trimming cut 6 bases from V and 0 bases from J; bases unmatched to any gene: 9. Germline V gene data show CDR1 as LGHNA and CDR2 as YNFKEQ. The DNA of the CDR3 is TGTGCCAGCAGACGAAGGACTAGCGGGACAAGCTCCTACAATGAGCAGTTCTTC. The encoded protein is CASRRRTSGTSSYNEQFF.

CDR3 sequence (DNA): TGTGCCAGCAGCTTGGCCGGAGCTTATTCACCCCTCCACTTT. Its protein is CASSLAGAYSPLHF. This chain connects TRBV5-6 to TRBJ1-6; D remains unclear. CDR1 SGHDT and CDR2 YYEEEE come from the germline V gene. The CDR3 runs 14 residues. Trimming removed 0 bases from V and 8 bases from J, with 9 bases in between.

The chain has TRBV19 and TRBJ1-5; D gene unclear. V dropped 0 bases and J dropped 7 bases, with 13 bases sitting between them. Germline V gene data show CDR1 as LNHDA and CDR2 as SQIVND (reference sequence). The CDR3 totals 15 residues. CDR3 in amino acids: CASSIDRYRAQPQHF. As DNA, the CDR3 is TGTGCCAGTAGTATAGACCGATACAGAGCACAGCCCCAGCATTTT.

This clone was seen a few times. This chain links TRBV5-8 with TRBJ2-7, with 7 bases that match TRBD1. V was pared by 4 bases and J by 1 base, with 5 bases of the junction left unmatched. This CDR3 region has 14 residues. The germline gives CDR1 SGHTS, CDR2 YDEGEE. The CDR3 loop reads CASSRPQGSYEQYF. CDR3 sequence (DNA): TGTGCCAGCAGCCGACCACAGGGGTCCTACGAGCAGTACTTC. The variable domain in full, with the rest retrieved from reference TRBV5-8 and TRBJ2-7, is EAGVTQSPTHLIKTRGQQATLRCSPISGHTSVYWYQQALGLGLQFLLWYDEGEERNRGNFPPRFSGRQFPNYSSELNVNALELEDSALYLCASSRPQGSYEQYFGPGTRLTVT.

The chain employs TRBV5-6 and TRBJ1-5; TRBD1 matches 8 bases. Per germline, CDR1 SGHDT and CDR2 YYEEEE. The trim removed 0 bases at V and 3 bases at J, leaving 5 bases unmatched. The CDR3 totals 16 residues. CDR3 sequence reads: CASSLAGTGHNQPQHF. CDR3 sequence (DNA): TGTGCCAGCAGCTTGGCTGGGACAGGTCACAATCAGCCCCAGCATTTT. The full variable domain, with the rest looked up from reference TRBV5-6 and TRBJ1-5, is DAGVTQSPTHLIKTRGQQVTLRCSPKSGHDTVSWYQQALGQGPQFIFQYYEEEERQRGNFPDRFSGHQFPNYSSELNVNALLLGDSALYLCASSLAGTGHNQPQHFGDGTRLSIL.